This paragraph covers one T cell receptor beta chain sequence. Antigen specificity is unknown. The sample originates from a study of CXCR3-negative and CXCR3-positive naive CD8 T cells. Study findings and constraints: Hydrophobicity of TRB CDR3s was greater in CXCR3-positive naive cells than in CXCR3-negative naive cells. Each naive subset displayed comparably high diversity, whereas memory CD8+ cells displayed much lower diversity. CXCR3 expression partially decreased after cryopreservation; most assays used fresh PBMCs. Comparison of naive CXCR3-negative and CXCR3-positive cells revealed similar TRBV-TRBJ usage, while memory cells differed.

Germline V gene sequence: CDR1 DFQATT, CDR2 SNEGSKA (reference sequence). The CDR3 has 13 residues. Researchers reported sorting every CD8+ T cell subset in triplicate, 300,000 cells per sort. Preparation of TRB cDNA libraries relied on 5' RACE carrying UMI labels. TCRdb reprocessed the 5' RACE reads and keeps a single row for each CDR3 protein, giving no DNA. The sample includes 95,000 to 100,000 distinct CDR3 sequences. The sample comprised naive CXCR3+ CD8+ T cells from blood. Subset indicated: CD45RO-CCR7+CD27+CD95- naive CD8+ T cells expressing CXCR3 (TNR3+). This TCR came from a human donor in good health. Some clones in this sample may be carry-over from other donors' samples. The chain employs TRBV20-1 and TRBJ1-3. CDR3 in amino acids: CSARGSSGNTIYF.